This entry concerns a single T cell receptor beta chain. Its antigen is as yet unknown. Here immunoSEQ multiplex PCR was the method, and the copy in TCRdb shows in-frame clones only, minus some. The sample has fewer than 90,000 clones, about four fifths seen once. The data derive from a study of cytomegalovirus exposure and HLA in healthy donors. The ends were cut back, 3 bases at V and 3 bases at J, with 13 bases in the middle. Germline values: CDR1 KGHSH, CDR2 LQKENI. This CDR3 has 15 residues. Overall study results and limits: The authors listed approximately 160 TCR beta chains as cytomegalovirus-associated.

The sequencing input was PBMCs. The receptor comes from a young woman in good health and CMV-seropositive. This chain connects TRBV18 to TRBJ2-3; D perhaps matches TRBD2 (6 bases). The CDR3 region is CASSPQGGKTDTQYF. CDR3 nucleotide sequence: TGTGCCAGCTCACCGCAGGGAGGAAAAACAGATACGCAGTATTTT.